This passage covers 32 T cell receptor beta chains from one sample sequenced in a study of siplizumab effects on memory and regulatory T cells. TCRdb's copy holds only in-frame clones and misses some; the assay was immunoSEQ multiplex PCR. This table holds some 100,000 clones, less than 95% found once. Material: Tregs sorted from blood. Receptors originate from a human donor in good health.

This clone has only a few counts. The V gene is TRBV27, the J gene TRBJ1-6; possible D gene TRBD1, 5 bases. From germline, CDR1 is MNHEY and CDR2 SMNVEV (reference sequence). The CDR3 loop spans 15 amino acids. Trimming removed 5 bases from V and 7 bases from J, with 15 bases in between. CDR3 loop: CASSREIGVNSPLHF. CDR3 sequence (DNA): TGTGCCAGCAGTCGGGAGATAGGGGTAAATTCACCCCTCCACTTT.

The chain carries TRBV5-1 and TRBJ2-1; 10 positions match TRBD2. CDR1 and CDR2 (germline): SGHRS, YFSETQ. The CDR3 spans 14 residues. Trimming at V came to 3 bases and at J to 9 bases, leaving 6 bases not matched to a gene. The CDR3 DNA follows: TGCGCCAGCAGCTCCTCTAGCGGGAGTAGTGAGCAGTTCTTC. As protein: CASSSSSGSSEQFF.

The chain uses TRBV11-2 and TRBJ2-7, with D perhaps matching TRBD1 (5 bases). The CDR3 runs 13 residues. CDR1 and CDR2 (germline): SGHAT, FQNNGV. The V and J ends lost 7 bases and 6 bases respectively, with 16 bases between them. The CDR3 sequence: CASTWGSTGEQYF. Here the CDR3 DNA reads TGTGCCAGCACTTGGGGCTCAACAGGCGAGCAGTACTTC.

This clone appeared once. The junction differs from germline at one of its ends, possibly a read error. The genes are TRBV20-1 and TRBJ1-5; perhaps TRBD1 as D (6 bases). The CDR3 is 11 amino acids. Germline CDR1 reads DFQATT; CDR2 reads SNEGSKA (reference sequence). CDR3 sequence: CSASRDKPQHF. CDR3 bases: TGCAGTGCTAGCCGGGACAAGCCTCAGCATTTT.

The DNA for the CDR3 is TGTGCCAGCAGCCTTAGACGAGGGGAGGGCAAAAACATTCAGTACTTC. As protein: CASSLRRGEGKNIQYF. The V call is TRBV7-6, the J call TRBJ2-4; 7 bases are a match to TRBD2. There are 16 residues in the CDR3. The germline V gene has CDR1 SGHVS and CDR2 FNYEAQ. V trimming: 5 bases; J trimming: 3 bases; junction bases outside the gene matches: 10.

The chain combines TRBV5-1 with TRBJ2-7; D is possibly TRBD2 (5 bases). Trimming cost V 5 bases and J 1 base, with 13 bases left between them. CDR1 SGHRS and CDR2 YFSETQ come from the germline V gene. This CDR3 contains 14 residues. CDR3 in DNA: TGCGCCAGCAGAATGACAAGAGGGTCCTACGAGCAGTACTTC. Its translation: CASRMTRGSYEQYF. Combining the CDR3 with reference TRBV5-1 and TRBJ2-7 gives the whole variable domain KAGVTQTPRYLIKTRGQQVTLSCSPISGHRSVSWYQQTPGQGLQFLFEYFSETQRNKGNFPGRFSGRQFSNSRSEMNVSTLELGDSALYLCASRMTRGSYEQYFGPGTRLTVT.

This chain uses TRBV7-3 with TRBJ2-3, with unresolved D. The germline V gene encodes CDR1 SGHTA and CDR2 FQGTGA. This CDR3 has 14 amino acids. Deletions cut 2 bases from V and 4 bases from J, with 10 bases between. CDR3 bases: TGTGCCAGCAGCTTATTTACCCCCCCAGATACGCAGTATTTT. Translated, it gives CASSLFTPPDTQYF. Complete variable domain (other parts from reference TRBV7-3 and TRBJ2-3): GAGVSQTPSNKVTEKGKYVELRCDPISGHTALYWYRQSLGQGPEFLIYFQGTGAADDSGLPNDRFFAVRPEGSVSTLKIQRTERGDSAVYLCASSLFTPPDTQYFGPGTRLTVL.

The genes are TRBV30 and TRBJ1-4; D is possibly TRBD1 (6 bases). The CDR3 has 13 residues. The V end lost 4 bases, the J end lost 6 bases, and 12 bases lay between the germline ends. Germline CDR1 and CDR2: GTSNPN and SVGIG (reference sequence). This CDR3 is CAWTRGAYEKLFF. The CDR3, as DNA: TGTGCCTGGACCCGGGGGGCGTATGAAAAACTGTTTTTT.

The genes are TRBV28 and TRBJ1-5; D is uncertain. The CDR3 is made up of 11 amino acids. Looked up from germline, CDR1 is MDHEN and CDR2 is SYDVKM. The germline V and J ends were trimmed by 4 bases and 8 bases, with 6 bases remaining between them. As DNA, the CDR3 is TGTGCCAGCAGTTCATGGGAGCCCCAGCATTTT. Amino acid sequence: CASSSWEPQHF.

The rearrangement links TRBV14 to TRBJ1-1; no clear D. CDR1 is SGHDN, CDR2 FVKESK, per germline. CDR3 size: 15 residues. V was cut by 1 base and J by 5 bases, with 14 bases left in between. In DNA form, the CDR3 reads TGTGCCAGCAGCCAAGGTTGGGTTCGGGGAACTGAAGCTTTCTTT. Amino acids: CASSQGWVRGTEAFF.

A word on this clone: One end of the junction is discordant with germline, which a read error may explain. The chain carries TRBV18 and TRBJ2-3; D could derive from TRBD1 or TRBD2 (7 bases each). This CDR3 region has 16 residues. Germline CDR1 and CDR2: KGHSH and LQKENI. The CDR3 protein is CASSPQGGGWADTQYF. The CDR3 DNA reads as TGTGCCAGCTCTCCACAGGGAGGGGGCTGGGCAGATACGCAGTATTTT.

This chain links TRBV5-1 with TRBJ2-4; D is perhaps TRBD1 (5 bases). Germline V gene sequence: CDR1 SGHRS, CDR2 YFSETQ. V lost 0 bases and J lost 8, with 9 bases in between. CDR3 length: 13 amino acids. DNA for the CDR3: TGCGCCAGCAGCTTGGGGGGCGCGGACATTCAGTACTTC. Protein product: CASSLGGADIQYF.

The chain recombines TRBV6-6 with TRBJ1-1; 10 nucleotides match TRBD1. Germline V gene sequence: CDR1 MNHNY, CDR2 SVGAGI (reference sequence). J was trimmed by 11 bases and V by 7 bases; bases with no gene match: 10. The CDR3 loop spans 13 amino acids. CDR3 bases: TGTGCCAGCACCCCGGCGGACAGGGGGATGGCTTTCTTT. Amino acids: CASTPADRGMAFF.

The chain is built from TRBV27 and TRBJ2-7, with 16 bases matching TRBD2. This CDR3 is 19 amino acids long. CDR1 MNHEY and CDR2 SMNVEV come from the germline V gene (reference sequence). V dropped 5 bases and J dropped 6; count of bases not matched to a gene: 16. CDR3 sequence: CASSHFVPGLAGGPSEQYF. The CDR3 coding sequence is TGTGCCAGCAGTCATTTCGTCCCGGGACTAGCGGGAGGGCCCAGCGAGCAGTACTTC.

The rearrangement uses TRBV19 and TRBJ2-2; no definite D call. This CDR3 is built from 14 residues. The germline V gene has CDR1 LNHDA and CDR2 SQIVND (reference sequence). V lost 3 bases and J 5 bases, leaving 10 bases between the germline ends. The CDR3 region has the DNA TGTGCCAGTAGTATTCTCGGGTCTACCGGGGAGCTGTTTTTT. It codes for CASSILGSTGELFF.

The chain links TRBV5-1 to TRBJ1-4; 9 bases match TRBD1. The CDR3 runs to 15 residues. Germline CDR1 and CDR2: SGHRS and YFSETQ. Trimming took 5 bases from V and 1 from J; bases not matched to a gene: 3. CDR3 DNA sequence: TGCGCCAGCAGTCCGGACAGGGGAACTAATGAAAAACTGTTTTTT. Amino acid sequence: CASSPDRGTNEKLFF.

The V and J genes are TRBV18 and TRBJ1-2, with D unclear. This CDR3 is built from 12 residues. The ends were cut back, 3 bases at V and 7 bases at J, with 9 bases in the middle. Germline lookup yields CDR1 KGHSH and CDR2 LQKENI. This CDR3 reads CASSPSRGGYTF. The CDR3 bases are TGTGCCAGCTCACCCTCCCGCGGTGGCTACACCTTC.

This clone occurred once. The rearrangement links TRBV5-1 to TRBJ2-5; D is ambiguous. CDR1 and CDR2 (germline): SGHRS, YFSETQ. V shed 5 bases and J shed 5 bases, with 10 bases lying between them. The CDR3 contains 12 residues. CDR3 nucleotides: TGCGCCAGCAGTACTACCGGGGAGACCCAGTACTTC. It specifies CASSTTGETQYF. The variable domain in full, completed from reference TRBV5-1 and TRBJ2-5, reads KAGVTQTPRYLIKTRGQQVTLSCSPISGHRSVSWYQQTPGQGLQFLFEYFSETQRNKGNFPGRFSGRQFSNSRSEMNVSTLELGDSALYLCASSTTGETQYFGPGTRLLVL.

Written as DNA, the CDR3 is TGTGCCACCAGCAGACGGGGCAGGGAAAAACTGTTTTTT. Its translation is CATSRRGREKLFF. The chain links TRBV15 to TRBJ1-4, with a possible D match to TRBD1 (5 bases). Per germline, CDR1 LNHNV and CDR2 YYDKDF (reference sequence). Trimming removed 2 bases at V and 8 bases at J, with 9 bases between. This CDR3 has 13 residues.

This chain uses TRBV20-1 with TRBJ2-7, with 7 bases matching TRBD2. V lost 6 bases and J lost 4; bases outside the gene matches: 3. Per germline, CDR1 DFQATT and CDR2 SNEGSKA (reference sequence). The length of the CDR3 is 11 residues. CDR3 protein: CSAEREYEQYF. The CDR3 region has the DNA TGCAGTGCCGAGCGGGAATACGAGCAGTACTTC.

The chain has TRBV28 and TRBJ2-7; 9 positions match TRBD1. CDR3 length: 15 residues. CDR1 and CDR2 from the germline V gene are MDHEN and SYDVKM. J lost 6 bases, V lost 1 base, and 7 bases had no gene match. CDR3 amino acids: CASSLLDRGEGEQYF. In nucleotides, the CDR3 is TGTGCCAGCAGTTTATTGGACAGGGGAGAGGGCGAGCAGTACTTC.

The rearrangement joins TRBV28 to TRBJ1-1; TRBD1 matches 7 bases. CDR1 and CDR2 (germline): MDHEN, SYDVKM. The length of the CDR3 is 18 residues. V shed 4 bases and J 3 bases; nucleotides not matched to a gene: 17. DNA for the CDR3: TGTGCCAGCAGTTCCTCATTGGGACAGACTCGTCTTTACACTGAAGCTTTCTTT. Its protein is CASSSSLGQTRLYTEAFF.

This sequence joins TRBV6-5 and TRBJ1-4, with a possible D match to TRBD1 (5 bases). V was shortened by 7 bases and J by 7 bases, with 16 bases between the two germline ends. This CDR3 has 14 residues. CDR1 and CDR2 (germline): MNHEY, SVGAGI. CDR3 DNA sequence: TGTGCCAGCAAAGGCTCCGGGGGTACTGAAAAACTGTTTTTT. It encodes CASKGSGGTEKLFF.

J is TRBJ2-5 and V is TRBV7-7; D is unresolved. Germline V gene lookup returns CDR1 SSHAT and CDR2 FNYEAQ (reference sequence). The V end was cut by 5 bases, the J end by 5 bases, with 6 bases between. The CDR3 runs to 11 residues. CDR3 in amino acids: CASSPGETQYF. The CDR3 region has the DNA TGTGCCAGCAGCCCTGGGGAGACCCAGTACTTC.

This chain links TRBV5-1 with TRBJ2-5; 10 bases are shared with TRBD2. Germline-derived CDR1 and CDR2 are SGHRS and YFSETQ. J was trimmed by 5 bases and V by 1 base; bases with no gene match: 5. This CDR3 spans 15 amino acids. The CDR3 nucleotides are TGCGCCAGCAGCTTGCTAGCGGGAGTGGCTGAGACCCAGTACTTC. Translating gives CASSLLAGVAETQYF.

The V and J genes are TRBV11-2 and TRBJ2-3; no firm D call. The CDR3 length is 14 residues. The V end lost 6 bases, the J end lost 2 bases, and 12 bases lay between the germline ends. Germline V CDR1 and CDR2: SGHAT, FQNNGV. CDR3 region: CASSLATTTDTQYF. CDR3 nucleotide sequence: TGTGCCAGCAGTTTGGCCACGACCACAGATACGCAGTATTTT.

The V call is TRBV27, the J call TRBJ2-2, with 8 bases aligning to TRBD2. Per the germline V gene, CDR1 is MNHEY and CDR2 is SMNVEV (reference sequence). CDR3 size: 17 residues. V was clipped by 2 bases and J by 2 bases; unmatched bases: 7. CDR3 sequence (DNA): TGTGCCAGCAGTTTAAGGGCGCGGGAGGCCAACACCGGGGAGCTGTTTTTT. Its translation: CASSLRAREANTGELFF.

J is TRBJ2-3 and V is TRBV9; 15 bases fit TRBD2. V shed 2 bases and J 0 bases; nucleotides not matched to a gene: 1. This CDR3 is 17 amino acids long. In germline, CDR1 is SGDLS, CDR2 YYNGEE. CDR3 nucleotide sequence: TGTGCCAGCAGCGTTGGGACTAGCGGGAGGAGCACAGATACGCAGTATTTT. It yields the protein CASSVGTSGRSTDTQYF.

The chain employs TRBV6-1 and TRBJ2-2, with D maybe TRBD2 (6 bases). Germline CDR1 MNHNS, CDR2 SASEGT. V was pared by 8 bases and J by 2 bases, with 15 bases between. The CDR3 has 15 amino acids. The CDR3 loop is CASPTPGLNTGELFF. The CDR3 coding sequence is TGTGCCAGCCCTACACCGGGACTCAACACCGGGGAGCTGTTTTTT.

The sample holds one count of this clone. CDR3 DNA: TGCGCCAGCAGCCAAGTACCGGGGGAGTCCGGGGAGACCCAGTACTTC. Protein product: CASSQVPGESGETQYF. The chain combines TRBV4-1 with TRBJ2-5, with a possible D match to TRBD2 (6 bases). Trimming took 1 base from V and 5 from J, leaving 17 bases between them. Germline V gene sequence: CDR1 MGHRA, CDR2 YSYEKL. The CDR3 extends over 16 amino acids.

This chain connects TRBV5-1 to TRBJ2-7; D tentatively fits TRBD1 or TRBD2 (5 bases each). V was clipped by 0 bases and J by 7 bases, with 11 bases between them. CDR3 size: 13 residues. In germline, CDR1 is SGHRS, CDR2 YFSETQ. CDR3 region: CASSLEEWGEQYF. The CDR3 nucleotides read TGCGCCAGCAGCTTGGAAGAATGGGGGGAGCAGTACTTC.

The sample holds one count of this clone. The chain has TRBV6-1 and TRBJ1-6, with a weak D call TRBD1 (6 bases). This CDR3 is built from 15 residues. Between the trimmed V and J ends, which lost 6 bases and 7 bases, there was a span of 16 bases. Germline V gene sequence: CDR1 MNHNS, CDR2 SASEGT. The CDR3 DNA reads TGTGCCAGCAGGAGGGTAATTCAGGGGAATTCACCCCTCCACTTT. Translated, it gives CASRRVIQGNSPLHF.